What follows are 28 T cell receptor beta chains derived from one specimen sequenced in a study of blood T cell repertoires in COVID-19 (dated by TCRdb to about 2020). The library was obtained by the immunoSEQ multiplex PCR assay. Drawn from immuneACCESS, this table holds only the in-frame rearrangements with V and J called that TCRdb kept. Clones are partly lost; checked studies trace under half to an unresolved V gene and leave the rest unexplained. The sample table contains fewer than 300,000 clones; only one count was recorded for more than 75% of them. Of the sample, approximately 10% is held by the ten largest clones. The sample was peripheral blood. Receptor source: a man in his fifties with COVID-19, enrolled during active disease.

This clone was found a few times. This chain uses TRBV18 with TRBJ2-7; 8 bases agree with TRBD2. Trimming at V came to 6 bases and at J to 5 bases, leaving 9 bases not matched to a gene. This CDR3 comprises 14 residues. CDR1 and CDR2 (germline): KGHSH, LQKENI. CDR3 nucleotide sequence: TGTGCCAGCTCCCCCTCAGGGACTAGGGACGAGCAGTACTTC. This sequence encodes CASSPSGTRDEQYF.

This chain joins TRBV5-4 and TRBJ2-1; maybe TRBD2 (5 bases). Germline CDR1 SGHNT, CDR2 YYREEE (reference sequence). The CDR3 length is 12 residues. V was cut by 0 bases and J by 10 bases, with 8 bases left in between. DNA of the CDR3: TGTGCCAGCAGCTTGGTACTAGGCGAGCAGTTCTTC. Its translation is CASSLVLGEQFF.

This sequence joins TRBV5-5 and TRBJ2-2; D is possibly TRBD2 (6 bases). The CDR3 is made up of 14 amino acids. Looked up from germline, CDR1 is SGHKS and CDR2 is YYEKEE (reference sequence). V lost 3 bases, J lost 5 bases, and 11 bases lay in between. CDR3 protein: CASSWARETGELFF. In DNA form, the CDR3 reads TGTGCCAGCAGCTGGGCTCGGGAGACCGGGGAGCTGTTTTTT.

The chain links TRBV5-4 to TRBJ2-3; D gene uncertain. CDR1 is SGHNT and CDR2 is YYREEE in the germline V gene (reference sequence). The V and J ends lost 3 bases and 2 bases respectively, with 7 bases between them. CDR3 length equals 13 residues. CDR3 sequence: CASSSPNTDTQYF. CDR3 in DNA: TGTGCCAGCAGCTCCCCTAACACAGATACGCAGTATTTT.

V gene TRBV28 combines with J gene TRBJ1-5, with D uncertain. The ends were cut back, 6 bases at V and 3 bases at J, with 15 bases in the middle. This CDR3 is 15 amino acids long. Germline CDR1 reads MDHEN; CDR2 reads SYDVKM. The CDR3, as DNA: TGTGCCAGCAGCCTTACGTCGGGTTCCAATCAGCCCCAGCATTTT. It codes for CASSLTSGSNQPQHF. The whole variable domain, remainder taken from reference TRBV28 and TRBJ1-5, is DVKVTQSSRYLVKRTGEKVFLECVQDMDHENMFWYRQDPGLGLRLIYFSYDVKMKEKGDIPEGYSVSREKKERFSLILESASTNQTSMYLCASSLTSGSNQPQHFGDGTRLSIL.

The chain links TRBV19 to TRBJ1-5; D unclear. The CDR3 loop spans 14 amino acids. Per germline, CDR1 LNHDA and CDR2 SQIVND (reference sequence). V shed 6 bases and J shed 0 bases, with 9 bases lying between them. The chain's CDR3 is CASRGSYSNQPQHF. CDR3 in DNA: TGTGCCAGTAGGGGCAGTTATAGCAATCAGCCCCAGCATTTT.

The chain carries TRBV10-3 and TRBJ1-1; no definite D call. The CDR3 is 14 amino acids. Per the germline V gene, CDR1 is ENHRY and CDR2 is SYGVKD. The V gene lost 8 bases and the J gene lost 1 base, with 14 bases spanning the gap. For the CDR3, the DNA is TGTGCCATCTCCAGAATCCCCGAGAACACTGAAGCTTTCTTT. The encoded protein is CAISRIPENTEAFF.

The rearrangement joins TRBV25-1 to TRBJ2-1, with TRBD2 matching over 9 bases. Germline trimming cut 2 bases from V and 4 bases from J; bases unmatched to any gene: 9. In germline, CDR1 is MGHDK, CDR2 SYGVNS. The CDR3 is 17 amino acids. The CDR3 loop is CASSESILAGTYNEQFF. CDR3 in DNA: TGTGCCAGCAGTGAAAGTATCCTAGCGGGAACATACAATGAGCAGTTCTTC.

The chain has TRBV11-2 and TRBJ1-1; TRBD1 matches at 10 bases. Germline lookup yields CDR1 SGHAT and CDR2 FQNNGV. The CDR3 covers 18 residues. V trimming: 8 bases; J trimming: 5 bases; junction bases outside the gene matches: 20. For the CDR3, the DNA is TGTGCCAGCGGCAACCGGGACAGGGGACGGACGAGGGTGACTGAAGCTTTCTTT. Its protein product is CASGNRDRGRTRVTEAFF.

This sequence joins TRBV7-9 and TRBJ2-7; D remains unclear. V gave up 2 bases and J gave up 3 bases, with 8 bases separating them. CDR1 is SEHNR, CDR2 FQNEAQ, per germline (reference sequence). CDR3 length: 13 residues. The DNA for the CDR3 is TGTGCCAGCAGCTTACCGAGGTTCTACGAGCAGTACTTC. Translated, it gives CASSLPRFYEQYF.

The chain is built from TRBV5-4 and TRBJ1-1; TRBD1 matches at 9 bases. The CDR3 covers 15 residues. CDR1 and CDR2 (germline): SGHNT, YYREEE (reference sequence). The V segment lost 3 bases and the J segment 4 bases; nucleotides outside the gene matches: 7. Written as DNA, the CDR3 is TGTGCCAGCAGCTCCCCCGGGACAGGGTTCACTGAAGCTTTCTTT. It is translated as CASSSPGTGFTEAFF.

The rearrangement links TRBV14 to TRBJ1-2; unclear D gene. Germline lookup yields CDR1 SGHDN and CDR2 FVKESK. This CDR3 has 15 amino acids. Trimming shortened V by 0 bases and J by 0 bases, and 8 bases separated the two germline ends. CDR3 residues: CASSQDVSANYGYTF. CDR3 coding DNA: TGTGCCAGCAGCCAAGATGTCTCAGCTAACTATGGCTACACCTTC.

The V call is TRBV14, the J call TRBJ1-2, with a tentative D call TRBD1 (5 bases). Per the germline V gene, CDR1 is SGHDN and CDR2 is FVKESK. This CDR3 is built from 13 residues. Trimming removed 5 bases from V and 4 bases from J, with 11 bases in between. CDR3 in amino acids: CASSAGRVYGYTF. The CDR3, as DNA: TGTGCCAGCAGCGCGGGGCGCGTCTATGGCTACACCTTC.

The rearrangement joins TRBV6-1 to TRBJ2-3, with 9 bases identical to TRBD1. This CDR3 region has 16 residues. Trimming at V came to 3 bases and at J to 2 bases, leaving 6 bases not matched to a gene. CDR1 is MNHNS and CDR2 is SASEGT in the germline V gene. The CDR3 bases are TGTGCCAGCAGTGACTTGACAGGGGGATACACAGATACGCAGTATTTT. Amino acids: CASSDLTGGYTDTQYF.

V usage is TRBV7-9 and J usage is TRBJ2-7, with TRBD2 identical over 9 bases. The CDR3 sequence is 12 residues long. Germline assignment: CDR1 SEHNR and CDR2 FQNEAQ (reference sequence). V dropped 10 bases and J dropped 4; count of bases not matched to a gene: 5. As DNA, the CDR3 is TGTGCCACCGGTAGCGGGAGTTACGAGCAGTACTTC. It specifies CATGSGSYEQYF.

The CDR3 loop reads CASSSKRTSGRTDTQYF. The CDR3 DNA is TGCGCCAGCAGCTCCAAGAGGACTAGCGGACGCACAGATACGCAGTATTTT. J is TRBJ2-3 and V is TRBV5-1; 10 nucleotides agree with TRBD2. Losses at the gene ends were 3 bases for V and 1 base for J; bases not matched to a gene: 8. Germline V lookup: CDR1 SGHRS, CDR2 YFSETQ. The CDR3 covers 17 residues.

This rearrangement joins TRBV5-7 to TRBJ1-3, with a weak D call TRBD1 (6 bases). TRBV5-7 is labeled an ORF, and its function is uncertain. This CDR3 contains 18 residues. The ends were cut back, 3 bases at V and 0 bases at J, with 19 bases in the middle. CDR3 amino acids: CASSSKQLRGSSGNTIYF. Written as DNA, the CDR3 is TGTGCCAGCAGCTCCAAGCAACTCAGGGGAAGCTCTGGAAACACCATATATTTT.

This chain links TRBV7-9 with TRBJ2-7, with 10 bases identical to TRBD2. The CDR3 sequence is 14 residues long. With 7 bases clipped from V and 3 bases from J, the junction kept 6 bases outside the gene matches. Germline CDR1 SEHNR, CDR2 FQNEAQ (reference sequence). CDR3 in amino acids: CASTHGTSDYEQYF. In DNA, the CDR3 is TGTGCCAGCACCCACGGGACTAGCGACTACGAGCAGTACTTC.

V and J are TRBV18 and TRBJ1-2, with 9 bases matching TRBD1. The CDR3 is 14 residues long. The germline V gene encodes CDR1 KGHSH and CDR2 LQKENI. After removal of 6 bases from V and 2 bases from J, the junction contained 4 bases not matched to a gene. CDR3 nucleotide sequence: TGTGCCAGCTCCCGGGACAGGGCAAACTATGGCTACACCTTC. This encodes CASSRDRANYGYTF. The full variable domain, its missing parts supplied by reference TRBV18 and TRBJ1-2, is NAGVMQNPRHLVRRRGQEARLRCSPMKGHSHVYWYRQLPEEGLKFMVYLQKENIIDESGMPKERFSAEFPKEGPSILRIQQVVRGDSAAYFCASSRDRANYGYTFGSGTRLTVV.

This clone was recorded a few times. The V call is TRBV7-9, the J call TRBJ2-3, with a weak D call TRBD2 (5 bases). The germline V gene encodes CDR1 SEHNR and CDR2 FQNEAQ (reference sequence). V was shortened by 5 bases and J by 0 bases, with 9 bases between the two germline ends. There are 14 residues in the CDR3. CDR3 DNA sequence: TGTGCCAGCAGCGCCTCGGGGAGCACAGATACGCAGTATTTT. Translated: CASSASGSTDTQYF.

The CDR3 region has the DNA TGTGCCAGTAGCCGCACCGGGACTAACACCTACAATGAGCAGTTCTTC. Translation: CASSRTGTNTYNEQFF. The rearrangement links TRBV19 to TRBJ2-1; 7 bases align to TRBD2. The V segment lost 6 bases and the J segment 2 bases; nucleotides outside the gene matches: 10. CDR3 length equals 16 residues. Germline CDR1 reads LNHDA; CDR2 reads SQIVND (reference sequence).

The V gene is TRBV5-6, the J gene TRBJ1-2; 7 nucleotides align to TRBD1. CDR1 SGHDT and CDR2 YYEEEE come from the germline V gene. CDR3 size: 14 residues. The J segment lost 5 bases and the V segment lost 4 bases, leaving 8 bases of the junction unmatched. The CDR3 nucleotides read TGTGCCAGCAGCCGGGACAGACTTGGGTATGGCTACACCTTC. Protein sequence: CASSRDRLGYGYTF.

The chain joins TRBV29-1 to TRBJ1-1, with D tentatively TRBD1 (5 bases). Trimming removed 7 bases at V and 0 bases at J, with 12 bases between. Germline loops: CDR1 SQVTM, CDR2 ANQGSEA. The length of the CDR3 is 13 residues. In DNA, the CDR3 is TGCAGCGCACAAGGGGTCTTGAACACTGAAGCTTTCTTT. Its protein product is CSAQGVLNTEAFF.

V is TRBV30 and J is TRBJ2-7; TRBD2 agrees at 8 bases. The CDR3 is 13 amino acids. Germline-derived CDR1 and CDR2 are GTSNPN and SVGIG (reference sequence). The V and J ends lost 5 bases and 3 bases, in that order; junction bases with no gene match: 6. For the CDR3, the DNA is TGTGCCTGGGTCCTAGCGGGCCACTACGAGCAGTACTTC. Residues: CAWVLAGHYEQYF.

The rearrangement joins TRBV2 to TRBJ2-5; possibly TRBD2 for D (5 bases). CDR1 is SNHLY, CDR2 FYNNEI, per germline. Between the trimmed V and J ends, which lost 4 bases and 5 bases, there was a span of 11 bases. The CDR3 has 13 amino acids. The CDR3 DNA follows: TGTGCCAGCAGTGTATTCAGGAGGGAGACCCAGTACTTC. Its translation: CASSVFRRETQYF.

The chain is built from TRBV28 and TRBJ1-5; tentatively, D is TRBD1 (5 bases). CDR3 length: 15 amino acids. Trimming removed 5 bases from V and 2 bases from J, with 13 bases in between. Germline CDR1 MDHEN, CDR2 SYDVKM. CDR3: CASSPSQGGNQPQHF. The CDR3 DNA sequence: TGTGCCAGCAGTCCCTCTCAGGGCGGCAATCAGCCCCAGCATTTT.

This clone was observed once. The chain couples TRBV7-6 to TRBJ1-1; the D is unclear. There are 13 residues in the CDR3. Germline CDR1 and CDR2: SGHVS and FNYEAQ. Between the trimmed V and J ends, which lost 5 bases and 0 bases, there was a span of 7 bases. The chain's CDR3 is CASSSDVNTEAFF. DNA for the CDR3: TGTGCCAGCAGCAGCGACGTGAACACTGAAGCTTTCTTT.

The gene calls are TRBV9 and TRBJ1-2; no clear D gene. The CDR3 contains 15 residues. Trimming shortened V by 0 bases and J by 4 bases, and 13 bases separated the two germline ends. The germline V gene has CDR1 SGDLS and CDR2 YYNGEE. In DNA, the CDR3 is TGTGCCAGCAGCGTAGCATCGCAGTCAAGCTATGGCTACACCTTC. Translating gives CASSVASQSSYGYTF. The whole variable domain, filled in from reference TRBV9 and TRBJ1-2, reads DSGVTQTPKHLITATGQRVTLRCSPRSGDLSVYWYQQSLDQGLQFLIQYYNGEERAKGNILERFSAQQFPDLHSELNLSSLELGDSALYFCASSVASQSSYGYTFGSGTRLTVV.